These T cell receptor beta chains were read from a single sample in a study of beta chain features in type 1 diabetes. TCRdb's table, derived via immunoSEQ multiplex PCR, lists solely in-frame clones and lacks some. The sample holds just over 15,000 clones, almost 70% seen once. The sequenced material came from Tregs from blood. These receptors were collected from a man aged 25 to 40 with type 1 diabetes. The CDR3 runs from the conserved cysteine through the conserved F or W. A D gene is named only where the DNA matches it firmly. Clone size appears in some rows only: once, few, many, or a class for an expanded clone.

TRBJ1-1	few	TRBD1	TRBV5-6	TGTGCCAGCAGCCTATTATTGACAGGGGGGAAAACTGAAGCTTTCTTT	CASSLLLTGGKTEAFF
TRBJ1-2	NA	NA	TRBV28	TGTGCCAGCAGTGCCCCTAATACTTACTATGGCTACACCTTC	CASSAPNTYYGYTF
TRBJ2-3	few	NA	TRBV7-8	TGTGCCAGCAGCTTAAGACTAGATTCTAGCACAGATACGCAGTATTTT	CASSLRLDSSTDTQYF
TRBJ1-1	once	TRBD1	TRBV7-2	TGTGCCAGCAGCTTAGAGAAGACAGGGGGCGCTCGAACCGAAGCTTTCTTT	CASSLEKTGGARTEAFF
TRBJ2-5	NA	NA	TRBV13	TGTGCCAGCAGCTTCCAACTACAACTAGGCCAAGAGACCCAGTACTTC	CASSFQLQLGQETQYF
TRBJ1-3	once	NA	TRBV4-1	TGCGCCAGCAGCCAAGGGACTGGTTCCCTCTCTGGAAACACCATATATTTT	CASSQGTGSLSGNTIYF
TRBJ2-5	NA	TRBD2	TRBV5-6	TGTGCCAGCAGCTTGGCACTCGCGGGGGGACTCCAAGAGACCCAGTACTTC	CASSLALAGGLQETQYF
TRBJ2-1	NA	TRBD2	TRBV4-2	TGTGCCAGCAGCCTTGCTAGCGGGGGGTCCTACAATGAGCAGTTCTTC	CASSLASGGSYNEQFF
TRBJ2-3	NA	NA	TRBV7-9	TGTGCCAGCAGAACCCATGACACCTTAATCACAGATACGCAGTATTTT	CASRTHDTLITDTQYF
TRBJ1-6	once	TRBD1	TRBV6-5	TGTGCCAGCAGCTCCACAACAGGGGATTCACCCCTCCACTTT	CASSSTTGDSPLHF
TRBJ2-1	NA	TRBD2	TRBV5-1	TGCGCCAGCAGCGGGACGGGAGGGACTTACAATGAGCAGTTCTTC	CASSGTGGTYNEQFF
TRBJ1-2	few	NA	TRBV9	TGTGCCAGCAGCCAGGCCTTAAACTATGGCTACACCTTC	CASSQALNYGYTF
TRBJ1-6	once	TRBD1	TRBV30	TGTGCCTGGGAACCGGGACAGGGCCATAATTCACCCCTCCACTTT	CAWEPGQGHNSPLHF
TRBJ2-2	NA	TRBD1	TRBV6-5	TGTGCCAGCAGCTCCCGGGACAGAGGGCTGTTTTTT	CASSSRDRGLFF
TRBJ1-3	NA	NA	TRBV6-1	TGTGCCAGCAGTGTATCGGCGGCTGGAAACACCATATATTTT	CASSVSAAGNTIYF
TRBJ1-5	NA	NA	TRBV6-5	TGTGCCAGCAGTGGGACGGGGGACCGTCCCCAGCATTTT	CASSGTGDRPQHF
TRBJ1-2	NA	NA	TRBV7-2	TGTGCCAGCAGCACCCAATCGACAGTCTATGGCTACACCTTC	CASSTQSTVYGYTF
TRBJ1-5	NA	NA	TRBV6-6	TGTGCCAGCAACCTATTAGATAGCAATCAGCCCCAGCATTTT	CASNLLDSNQPQHF
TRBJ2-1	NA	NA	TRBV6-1	TGTGCCAGCAGTGAAGAATCAGCGAGCTCCTACAATGAGCAGTTCTTC	CASSEESASSYNEQFF
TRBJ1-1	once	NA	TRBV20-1	TGCAGTGCTAGAGTCCGTGCTGAAGCTTTCTTT	CSARVRAEAFF
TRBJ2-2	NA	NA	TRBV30	TGTGCCTGGAGAGGGGTCAGCACCGGGGAGCTGTTTTTT	CAWRGVSTGELFF
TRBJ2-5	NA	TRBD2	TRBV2	TGTGCCAGCAGTGTGGGACTAGGAGCCGAGACCCAGTACTTC	CASSVGLGAETQYF